This TCR beta chain was recovered during a study of human T cells and chemical hapten exposure. Findings of the study overall: Expanded TCRs clustered into significantly more large CDR3 similarity groups than controls, the analysis revealed.

The CDR3 runs 14 residues. V was trimmed by 1 base and J by 1 base, leaving 8 bases between them. From germline, CDR1 is LNHNV and CDR2 YYDKDF (reference sequence). This clonotype has just a few counts. Its specificity is not known. TCRdb itself ran the RACE reads through MiXCR, one entry per CDR3 protein. The table has about 55,000 distinct CDR3 sequences, roughly 9% seen once; the top ten hold 9.5% to 10%. Noted time point: pre-sensitization, week 0. Regarding treatment: therapeutic diphenylcyclopropenone sensitization with weekly scalp DPC. It was from unfractionated whole blood that total RNA was extracted.

The sequencing here drew on whole blood, taken in connection with sensitization to the hapten diphenylcyclopropenone (DPC). The chain joins TRBV15 to TRBJ2-7, with D unclear. This TCR was recovered from a woman in her 30s with alopecia areata. Some clones in this sample may be carry-over from other donors' samples. As DNA, the CDR3 is TGTGCCACCAGCAGAGCTGGCAGATCCTACGAGCAGTACTTC. Protein sequence: CATSRAGRSYEQYF.